The 26 T cell receptor beta chains below come from one sample, sequenced in a study of OX40 agonist ivuxolimab in advanced cancers. Method: immunoSEQ multiplex PCR; TCRdb's copy keeps in-frame clones and lacks some. The sample has some 50,000 clones, just over 90% seen once; the top ten hold roughly a fifth. The sample in question was CD4+ or CD8+ T cells sorted from blood, obtained in a trial of the OX40 agonist ivuxolimab. These receptors were taken from an adult with an advanced solid tumor such as melanoma, head and neck, liver or kidney cancer.

CDR3 DNA: TGCAGCGTCGTCGTGGGAACACAGTGGGCTAACTATGGCTACACCTTC. Amino acids: CSVVVGTQWANYGYTF. The chain employs TRBV29-1 and TRBJ1-2; D is uncertain. V lost 6 bases, J lost 0 bases, and 20 bases lay in between. There are 16 residues in the CDR3. Germline lookup yields CDR1 SQVTM and CDR2 ANQGSEA.

The rearrangement uses TRBV27 and TRBJ1-2; 9 bases agree with TRBD1. This CDR3 is 16 amino acids long. CDR1 MNHEY and CDR2 SMNVEV come from the germline V gene (reference sequence). V trimming: 5 bases; J trimming: 8 bases; junction bases outside the gene matches: 15. CDR3 amino acids: CASSPRDRGNREGYTF. Written as DNA, the CDR3 is TGTGCCAGCAGTCCCCGAGACAGGGGGAATCGGGAAGGCTACACCTTC.

The chain couples TRBV2 to TRBJ1-5, with D possibly matching TRBD1 (6 bases). CDR3 size: 13 residues. The germline V gene encodes CDR1 SNHLY and CDR2 FYNNEI. The V gene lost 4 bases and the J gene lost 3 bases, with 7 bases spanning the gap. Written as DNA, the CDR3 is TGTGCCAGCAGTGCAGGGGACAATCAGCCCCAGCATTTT. Translating gives CASSAGDNQPQHF.

This chain joins TRBV30 and TRBJ2-7; no clear D. Germline V lookup: CDR1 GTSNPN, CDR2 SVGIG (reference sequence). Deletions cut 0 bases from V and 3 bases from J, with 9 bases between. This CDR3 comprises 13 residues. The CDR3 reads CAWSVSHFYEQYF. The DNA for the CDR3 is TGTGCCTGGAGTGTAAGCCATTTCTACGAGCAGTACTTC.

This chain uses TRBV29-1 with TRBJ2-1; unclear D gene. The CDR3 loop spans 10 amino acids. The germline V gene encodes CDR1 SQVTM and CDR2 ANQGSEA. V shed 7 bases and J shed 15 bases, with 16 bases lying between them. CDR3: CSDFPWGPFF. The CDR3 DNA follows: TGCAGCGACTTCCCCTGGGGTCCGTTCTTC.

This chain links TRBV19 with TRBJ2-7; either TRBD1 or TRBD2 may supply D (5 bases each). Per germline, CDR1 LNHDA and CDR2 SQIVND (reference sequence). This CDR3 region has 14 residues. V lost 5 bases, J lost 3 bases, and 14 bases lay in between. CDR3 in amino acids: CASSPTGTLYEQYF. CDR3 nucleotides: TGTGCCAGTAGTCCGACCGGGACCCTCTACGAGCAGTACTTC.

This sequence joins TRBV6-5 and TRBJ2-5, with D possibly being TRBD2 (6 bases). Trimming stripped 6 bases from V and 4 bases from J, with 9 bases between. This CDR3 spans 12 amino acids. Germline values: CDR1 MNHEY, CDR2 SVGAGI. DNA for the CDR3: TGTGCCAGCAGACGTAGCGGAGAGACCCAGTACTTC. Translated, it gives CASRRSGETQYF.

The chain employs TRBV6-1 and TRBJ1-1; the D is unclear. Germline V lookup: CDR1 MNHNS, CDR2 SASEGT. CDR3 length: 13 amino acids. Trimming took off 6 bases at V and 2 bases at J, with 10 bases between the two ends. The CDR3 is CASSQESNTEAFF. CDR3 DNA: TGTGCCAGCAGCCAGGAATCCAACACTGAAGCTTTCTTT.

This rearrangement joins TRBV5-4 to TRBJ2-7; D unresolved. Germline CDR1 is SGHNT and CDR2 is YYREEE (reference sequence). The CDR3 totals 15 residues. V was cut by 4 bases and J by 1 base, with 15 bases left in between. CDR3 protein: CASSQQRHGSYEQYF. For the CDR3, the DNA is TGTGCCAGCAGCCAGCAGCGACACGGATCCTACGAGCAGTACTTC.

V is TRBV20-1 and J is TRBJ2-7; D remains unclear. Trimming shortened V by 4 bases and J by 6 bases, and 10 bases separated the two germline ends. Germline V gene lookup returns CDR1 DFQATT and CDR2 SNEGSKA (reference sequence). This CDR3 region has 11 residues. CDR3 nucleotides: TGCAGTGCTACCCATCGTCCCGAGCAGTACTTC. As protein: CSATHRPEQYF.

This clone was seen just once. V usage is TRBV7-9 and J usage is TRBJ1-1; D unresolved. CDR1 is SEHNR and CDR2 is FQNEAQ in the germline V gene (reference sequence). The CDR3 contains 15 residues. V was pared by 5 bases and J by 3 bases, with 16 bases between. The CDR3 coding sequence is TGTGCCAGCAGCCCCTCCAGGCTTCGGGACACTGAAGCTTTCTTT. Protein sequence: CASSPSRLRDTEAFF.

This sequence joins TRBV6-6 and TRBJ2-1, with D tentatively TRBD2 (6 bases). V was shortened by 4 bases and J by 5 bases, with 18 bases between the two germline ends. The CDR3 sequence is 16 residues long. Germline CDR1 and CDR2: MNHNY and SVGAGI (reference sequence). The CDR3 region is CASSSPGLLEHNEQFF. The DNA for the CDR3 is TGTGCCAGCAGTTCCCCGGGACTCTTAGAACACAATGAGCAGTTCTTC.

The chain links TRBV7-9 to TRBJ1-1, with D possibly TRBD1 on 5 matching bases. The V end lost 4 bases, the J end lost 0 bases, and 12 bases lay between the germline ends. This CDR3 has 15 amino acids. Germline V lookup: CDR1 SEHNR, CDR2 FQNEAQ (reference sequence). The CDR3 sequence is CASSSVGGVNTEAFF. CDR3 coding DNA: TGTGCCAGCAGCTCAGTGGGGGGGGTGAACACTGAAGCTTTCTTT.

The chain employs TRBV5-1 and TRBJ2-7, with 7 positions matching TRBD1. The V and J ends lost 4 bases and 4 bases, in that order; junction bases with no gene match: 8. In germline, CDR1 is SGHRS, CDR2 YFSETQ. This CDR3 is built from 14 residues. The CDR3 DNA reads as TGCGCCAGCAGCACCCGGGACAGCTGGTACGAGCAGTACTTC. Translation gives CASSTRDSWYEQYF. Combining the CDR3 with reference TRBV5-1 and TRBJ2-7 gives the whole variable domain KAGVTQTPRYLIKTRGQQVTLSCSPISGHRSVSWYQQTPGQGLQFLFEYFSETQRNKGNFPGRFSGRQFSNSRSEMNVSTLELGDSALYLCASSTRDSWYEQYFGPGTRLTVT.

This clone has only one observation. The rearrangement links TRBV7-3 to TRBJ2-7; 9 bases align to TRBD1. The germline V gene has CDR1 SGHTA and CDR2 FQGTGA. J was trimmed by 2 bases and V by 0 bases; bases with no gene match: 8. CDR3 length: 17 amino acids. The CDR3 region has the DNA TGTGCCAGCAGCTTAACTTCCCCGGGACAGGGAGCCTACGAGCAGTACTTC. This encodes CASSLTSPGQGAYEQYF. The full variable domain, its missing parts supplied by reference TRBV7-3 and TRBJ2-7, is GAGVSQTPSNKVTEKGKYVELRCDPISGHTALYWYRQSLGQGPEFLIYFQGTGAADDSGLPNDRFFAVRPEGSVSTLKIQRTERGDSAVYLCASSLTSPGQGAYEQYFGPGTRLTVT.

The chain links TRBV28 to TRBJ1-5; no firm D call. CDR3 length: 15 amino acids. CDR1 is MDHEN and CDR2 is SYDVKM in the germline V gene. Trimming took off 3 bases at V and 2 bases at J, with 11 bases between the two ends. CDR3 sequence: CASSFLGSGNQPQHF. The CDR3 DNA reads TGTGCCAGCAGTTTTTTGGGTTCGGGCAATCAGCCCCAGCATTTT.

The genes are TRBV2 and TRBJ2-1; 11 nucleotides align to TRBD2. V gave up 7 bases and J gave up 7 bases; unmatched junction bases: 6. This CDR3 has 14 residues. Germline CDR1 is SNHLY and CDR2 is FYNNEI. The CDR3 region is CASTRLAGPNEQFF. The DNA of the CDR3 is TGTGCCAGCACTCGACTAGCGGGACCTAATGAGCAGTTCTTC.

This sequence joins TRBV6-5 and TRBJ2-3; D is ambiguous. V lost 6 bases and J 2 bases, leaving 15 bases between the germline ends. The CDR3 runs to 15 residues. The germline V gene encodes CDR1 MNHEY and CDR2 SVGAGI. CDR3 sequence: CASSSLTTATDTQYF. DNA of the CDR3: TGTGCCAGCAGCTCCTTGACAACAGCCACAGATACGCAGTATTTT.

The rearrangement links TRBV5-1 to TRBJ2-7; TRBD1 matches at 7 bases. Germline trimming cut 0 bases from V and 1 base from J; bases unmatched to any gene: 10. CDR1 and CDR2 from the germline V gene are SGHRS and YFSETQ. This CDR3 has 17 amino acids. CDR3 residues: CASSLGSMGQRSYEQYF. The CDR3 DNA is TGCGCCAGCAGCTTGGGATCCATGGGACAGAGGTCCTACGAGCAGTACTTC.

The V call is TRBV5-6, the J call TRBJ1-2, with 8 bases identical to TRBD1. Germline lookup yields CDR1 SGHDT and CDR2 YYEEEE. CDR3 size: 15 residues. V was pared by 0 bases and J by 7 bases, with 8 bases of the junction left unmatched. CDR3 region: CASSLGDRPAGGYTF. CDR3 nucleotide sequence: TGTGCCAGCAGCTTGGGGGACAGGCCAGCGGGTGGCTACACCTTC.

V is TRBV23-1 and J is TRBJ2-1; possibly TRBD1 for D (6 bases). TRBV23-1 has ORF status, its function being uncertain. CDR3 length: 17 residues. V gave up 3 bases and J gave up 0 bases, with 15 bases separating them. The chain's CDR3 is CASSHDIGGSSYNEQFF. Here the CDR3 DNA reads TGCGCCAGCAGTCACGACATAGGGGGATCCTCCTACAATGAGCAGTTCTTC.

The chain combines TRBV7-6 with TRBJ1-1; TRBD1 aligns across 9 bases. The germline CDR1 and CDR2 sequences are SGHVS and FNYEAQ. The V and J ends lost 3 bases and 1 base, in that order; junction bases with no gene match: 0. This CDR3 is built from 14 residues. This CDR3 reads CASSLTGGNTEAFF. The CDR3 DNA sequence: TGTGCCAGCAGCTTGACAGGGGGGAACACTGAAGCTTTCTTT. Complete variable domain (other parts from reference TRBV7-6 and TRBJ1-1): GAGVSQSPRYKVTKRGQDVALRCDPISGHVSLYWYRQALGQGPEFLTYFNYEAQQDKSGLPNDRFSAERPEGSISTLTIQRTEQRDSAMYRCASSLTGGNTEAFFGQGTRLTVV.

The chain recombines TRBV16 with TRBJ1-5; tentatively, D is TRBD1 (6 bases). The CDR3 has 14 residues. The V and J ends lost 5 bases and 11 bases respectively, with 19 bases between them. Germline V gene data show CDR1 as KGHSY and CDR2 as FQNENV. CDR3 DNA sequence: TGTGCCAGCAGCTCAATGCATACAGGGAGGTCCCAGCATTTT. Its protein is CASSSMHTGRSQHF.

This chain uses TRBV4-1 with TRBJ2-2, with 7 bases fitting TRBD1. The CDR3 covers 16 residues. V was clipped by 1 base and J by 5 bases; unmatched bases: 7. Germline CDR1 and CDR2: MGHRA and YSYEKL. Here the CDR3 reads CASSQGPTGDTGELFF. The CDR3 nucleotides are TGCGCCAGCAGCCAAGGACCTACAGGGGATACCGGGGAGCTGTTTTTT.

The chain couples TRBV14 to TRBJ2-2; no firm D call. Trimming left V 8 bases short and J 2 bases short, with 9 bases between. The CDR3 runs to 13 residues. The germline CDR1 and CDR2 sequences are SGHDN and FVKESK. The DNA for the CDR3 is TGTGCCAGCGGCACAGTAAACACCGGGGAGCTGTTTTTT. It specifies CASGTVNTGELFF.

CDR3 sequence reads: CASSGTAETQYF. The CDR3 DNA reads as TGCGCCAGCAGCGGGACAGCCGAGACCCAGTACTTC. The gene calls are TRBV5-1 and TRBJ2-5; 7 bases map to TRBD1. Looked up from germline, CDR1 is SGHRS and CDR2 is YFSETQ. Trimming removed 4 bases from V and 5 bases from J; junction bases left unmatched: 2. This CDR3 comprises 12 residues.